Listed here are 20 T cell receptor beta chains from one sample, sequenced in a study of T-cell memory formation after mild COVID-19. TCRdb processed the 5' RACE reads anew with MiXCR; each CDR3 protein has one entry. The sample includes more than 300,000 distinct CDR3 sequences, around 15% seen only once; the top ten take about 20%. The sequencing input was PBMCs or a T cell subset sorted from them (not recorded which). The source is a man aged 18 to 30 who had mild COVID-19 (a few samples of this study predate the infection). Cell type and time point are not known.

This clonotype was detected a few times. CDR3 residues: CASSFTITTETQYF. CDR3 sequence (DNA): TGCGCCAGCAGCTTCACCATTACTACGGAGACCCAGTACTTC. The V gene is TRBV5-1, the J gene TRBJ2-5; D not certain. Deletions cut 2 bases from V and 5 bases from J, with 13 bases between. The V gene's germline CDR1 is SGHRS and CDR2 YFSETQ. The CDR3 totals 14 residues.

This clonotype was counted at least ten times. V is TRBV6-4 and J is TRBJ1-1, with a possible D match to TRBD1 (6 bases). There are 13 residues in the CDR3. Germline CDR1 and CDR2: MRHNA and SNTAGT. The V gene lost 3 bases and the J gene lost 4 bases, with 9 bases spanning the gap. CDR3 in DNA: TGTGCCAGCAGTGAACAGGGAGGCACTGAAGCTTTCTTT. Translating it yields CASSEQGGTEAFF.

The rearrangement links TRBV11-2 to TRBJ2-1; TRBD2 matches at 9 bases. In germline, CDR1 is SGHAT, CDR2 FQNNGV. The CDR3 loop spans 18 amino acids. V gave up 5 bases and J gave up 8 bases; unmatched junction bases: 19. The CDR3 DNA reads TGTGCCAGCAGCCCCCCCCCTTGGAGTAGCGGGGGTACGGATGAGCAGTTCTTC. Translating gives CASSPPPWSSGGTDEQFF.

This chain links TRBV4-1 with TRBJ2-7; 9 bases map to TRBD1. This CDR3 has 15 residues. V shed 8 bases, J shed 0 bases, and the junction held 8 bases outside the gene matches. Germline V lookup: CDR1 MGHRA, CDR2 YSYEKL. The CDR3 bases are TGCGCCAGCGCCCACGACAGGGGGAGCTCCTACGAGCAGTACTTC. Protein product: CASAHDRGSSYEQYF.

This rearrangement joins TRBV7-2 to TRBJ1-5; 9 bases map to TRBD1. The CDR3 is 16 amino acids. Trimming at V came to 4 bases and at J to 9 bases, leaving 13 bases not matched to a gene. CDR1 is SGHTA and CDR2 is FQGNSA in the germline V gene. The DNA of the CDR3 is TGTGCCAGCAGCTCGCTGACAGGGGGAAACGGGGTGCCCCAGCATTTT. Translation: CASSSLTGGNGVPQHF.

This clonotype was seen repeatedly, ten times or more. This chain links TRBV7-2 with TRBJ2-7; 7 bases align to TRBD2. Germline V gene lookup returns CDR1 SGHTA and CDR2 FQGNSA. This CDR3 has 16 amino acids. Germline trimming cut 5 bases from V and 3 bases from J; bases unmatched to any gene: 13. The CDR3 sequence: CASSPGGVGLGYEQYV. In DNA form, the CDR3 reads TGTGCCAGCAGCCCTGGGGGGGTTGGCTTGGGCTACGAGCAGTACGTC.

The V call is TRBV28, the J call TRBJ2-7; D possibly corresponds to TRBD1 (6 bases). Germline V CDR1 and CDR2: MDHEN, SYDVKM. The CDR3 contains 12 residues. V was cut by 6 bases and J by 4 bases, with 10 bases left in between. The CDR3 DNA reads as TGTGCCAGCAGCAGGACAGAATACGAGCAGTACGTC. It yields the protein CASSRTEYEQYV.

This clonotype has just a few counts. The chain joins TRBV12-5 to TRBJ1-5, with TRBD1 as a possible D gene (6 bases). This CDR3 contains 18 residues. Germline CDR1 and CDR2: LGHNT and FRNRAP. The V and J ends lost 0 bases and 5 bases respectively, with 20 bases between them. Here the CDR3 reads CASGLVSRGAEADQPQHF. The CDR3 nucleotides read TGTGCTAGTGGTTTGGTATCCAGGGGCGCGGAGGCCGATCAGCCCCAGCATTTT.

V is TRBV5-1 and J is TRBJ2-2, with 11 bases aligning to TRBD2. CDR1 is SGHRS and CDR2 is YFSETQ in the germline V gene. Trimming removed 1 base from V and 1 base from J; junction bases left unmatched: 6. This CDR3 contains 18 residues. This CDR3 is CASSLKTSGGWNTGELFF. CDR3 bases: TGCGCCAGCAGCTTGAAAACTAGCGGGGGCTGGAACACCGGGGAGCTGTTTTTT.

There are a few counts of this clonotype. CDR3 nucleotide sequence: TGTGCCAGCAGCTTCCAGGGTGGCACAGATACGCAGTATTTT. Its translation is CASSFQGGTDTQYF. The genes are TRBV7-3 and TRBJ2-3; a weak D match, TRBD1 (5 bases). The CDR3 is 14 residues long. The germline CDR1 and CDR2 sequences are SGHTA and FQGTGA. V lost 3 bases to trimming and J lost 1 base, with 8 bases between them.

This clonotype was seen a few times. The chain combines TRBV3-1 with TRBJ2-4; 10 bases line up with TRBD1. With 4 bases clipped from V and 5 bases from J, the junction kept 2 bases outside the gene matches. Germline-derived CDR1 and CDR2 are LGHDT and YNNKEL (reference sequence). This CDR3 has 14 amino acids. The DNA of the CDR3 is TGTGCCAGCAGCCTTGGGACAGGGGAAAACATTCAGTACTTC. This translates into CASSLGTGENIQYF.

This clonotype occurred a few times. The rearrangement uses TRBV12-3 or TRBV12-4 and TRBJ2-3; D is ambiguous. Trimming took off 7 bases at V and 2 bases at J, with 13 bases between the two ends. The CDR3 is made up of 14 amino acids. Here the CDR3 DNA reads TGTGCCAGCACATTAATGAGGATCACAGATACGCAGTATTTT. Translation gives CASTLMRITDTQYF.

This clonotype was detected a few times. V is TRBV20-1 and J is TRBJ2-2; D gene ambiguous. Trimming took 3 bases from V and 1 from J, leaving 9 bases between them. CDR1 is DFQATT and CDR2 is SNEGSKA in the germline V gene (reference sequence). CDR3 size: 14 residues. CDR3 nucleotides: TGCAGTGCTAGGGGTGGTAGGAACACCGGGGAGCTGTTTTTT. It codes for CSARGGRNTGELFF.

The chain joins TRBV6-5 to TRBJ1-5; no definite D call. This CDR3 comprises 16 residues. V was trimmed by 5 bases and J by 0 bases, leaving 14 bases between them. Germline lookup yields CDR1 MNHEY and CDR2 SVGAGI. The CDR3 DNA follows: TGTGCCAGCAGTCCGACCTACTATAGTAGCAATCAGCCCCAGCATTTT. Translation gives CASSPTYYSSNQPQHF.

V and J are TRBV10-1 and TRBJ2-3; 8 nucleotides agree with TRBD2. Germline CDR1 is WNHNN and CDR2 is SYGVQD (reference sequence). This CDR3 contains 13 residues. V was clipped by 7 bases and J by 9 bases; unmatched bases: 9. The CDR3 reads CASTPAPGGTQYF. The CDR3 nucleotides are TGCGCCAGCACGCCGGCCCCGGGAGGGACGCAGTATTTT.

This clonotype was observed many times. V gene TRBV6-2 or TRBV6-3 combines with J gene TRBJ1-1; 7 nucleotides match TRBD1. V shed 5 bases and J 2 bases; nucleotides not matched to a gene: 14. The CDR3 covers 17 residues. Looked up from germline, CDR1 is MNHEY and CDR2 is SVGEGT. This CDR3 is CASSIRPQGSINTEAFF. CDR3 in DNA: TGTGCCAGCAGTATCCGACCACAGGGGTCTATTAACACTGAAGCTTTCTTT.

V usage is TRBV20-1 and J usage is TRBJ2-2; no reliable D call. The CDR3 contains 14 residues. Germline V gene lookup returns CDR1 DFQATT and CDR2 SNEGSKA (reference sequence). V was cut by 0 bases and J by 10 bases, with 15 bases left in between. CDR3: CSARDAAASTELFF. In DNA, the CDR3 is TGCAGTGCTAGAGATGCGGCAGCCTCCACGGAGCTGTTTTTT.

This clonotype was counted between two and nine times. The chain uses TRBV27 and TRBJ2-7; D not resolved. Trimming left V 3 bases short and J 6 bases short, with 0 bases between. The V gene's germline CDR1 is MNHEY and CDR2 SMNVEV (reference sequence). The CDR3 length is 9 residues. The CDR3 sequence is CASSFEQYF. CDR3 nucleotides: TGTGCCAGCAGTTTCGAGCAGTACTTC.

This sequence joins TRBV4-1 and TRBJ2-3, with TRBD2 as a possible D gene (5 bases). Germline V CDR1 and CDR2: MGHRA, YSYEKL. V shed 1 base and J shed 7 bases, with 15 bases lying between them. The CDR3 runs 15 residues. CDR3 region: CASSQVLGSGHTQYF. CDR3 coding DNA: TGCGCCAGCAGCCAAGTACTGGGGAGCGGTCATACGCAGTATTTT.

V and J are TRBV27 and TRBJ1-2; a weak D match, TRBD1 (6 bases). The CDR3 length is 15 residues. Trimming shortened V by 6 bases and J by 7 bases, and 21 bases separated the two germline ends. CDR1 MNHEY and CDR2 SMNVEV come from the germline V gene (reference sequence). In nucleotides, the CDR3 is TGTGCCAGCAGATCTCACAGGGCCAACGAGGGTGGCTACACCTTC. This translates into CASRSHRANEGGYTF.